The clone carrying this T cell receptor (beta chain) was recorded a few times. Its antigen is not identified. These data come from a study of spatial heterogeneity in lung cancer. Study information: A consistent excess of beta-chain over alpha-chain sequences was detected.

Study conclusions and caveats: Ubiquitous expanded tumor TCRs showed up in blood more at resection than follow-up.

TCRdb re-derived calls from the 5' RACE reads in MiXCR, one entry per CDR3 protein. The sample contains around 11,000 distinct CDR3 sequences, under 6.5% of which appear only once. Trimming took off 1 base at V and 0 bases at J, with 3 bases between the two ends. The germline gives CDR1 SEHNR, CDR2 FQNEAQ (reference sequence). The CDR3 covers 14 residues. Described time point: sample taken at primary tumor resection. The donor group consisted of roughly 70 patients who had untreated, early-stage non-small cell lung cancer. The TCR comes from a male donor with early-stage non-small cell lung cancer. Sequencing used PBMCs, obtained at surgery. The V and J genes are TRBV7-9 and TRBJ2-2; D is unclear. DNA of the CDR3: TGTGCCAGCAGCTTAGGTTCGAACACCGGGGAGCTGTTTTTT. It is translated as CASSLGSNTGELFF.